The entry below describes one T cell receptor (beta chain). A single count supports this clone. Its binding antigen is unknown. No much larger clonotype is one base removed from it; base qualities were not supplied. Taken from the germline V gene (reference sequence), the CDR1 and CDR2 loops are SEHNR and FQNEAQ. The V end loses 3 bases and the J end loses 0 bases, and a stretch of 11 bases separates them. Inclusive of the bounding cysteine and phenylalanine, the CDR3 is 15 residues long. Just the 45-base CDR3 DNA is kept, in frame starting at base 1. The data were obtained in a study of vaccination effects on CD4 cells after COVID-19 (dated by TCRdb to 2021 to 2024). Context from the whole study: To identify antigen-specific CD4+ T cell clonotypes by their expansion, the ViraFEST assay first stimulated PBMC with viral peptide pools and then applied TCR sequencing. Participants received two doses of either the BNT162b2 or the mRNA-1273 mRNA SARS-CoV-2 vaccine. Some 1.9 million PBMC per well were cultured with roughly 10 ug/ml peptides in IMDM containing approximately 4.6% human AB serum, about 9 IU/ml IL-2 and gentamicin. The study compared SARS-CoV-2 spike-specific CD4+ TCR repertoires before and after mRNA vaccination in COVID-19 convalescent patients and infection-naive vaccine recipients. The full study included 10 to 11 COVID-19 convalescent patients and several SARS-CoV-2-naive healthy vaccine recipients. Cultures from other donors in the study were sequenced using the Oncomine TCR Beta short-read assay on an Illumina iSeq 100.

General conclusions and limits of the study: Marked clonal contraction was observed in both infection-induced and vaccine-induced clones at late post-vaccination timepoints, consistent with waning T cell responses. The study was limited by a small number of convalescent patients, and early post-infection timepoints were lacking. Among healthy vaccine recipients, nearly all vaccine-induced clones were SARS-CoV-2 mono-reactive, and only 1 of 255 was cross-reactive with common cold coronaviruses.

After approximately 11 days of culture, CD4+ T cells were isolated with the EasySep CD4+ T cell isolation kit. Negative nucleocapsid antibody results before and after vaccination confirmed that the healthy vaccine recipients had no prior SARS-CoV-2 infection. Half of the culture medium was replaced with fresh IL-2-containing medium on days 3 and 7. Unless otherwise noted, each peptide stimulation condition was cultured in triplicate wells. Using Ficoll-Paque Plus gradient centrifugation, PBMC were separated from whole blood and then either used fresh or cryopreserved at -140C. Genomic DNA was extracted from cultured CD4+ T cells with the QIAamp micro DNA kit. Library preparation used the immunoSEQ multiplex PCR assay. DNA from the cultured and isolated CD4+ T cells underwent TCR beta CDR3 sequencing. The paper's processing steps were these. Non-productive TCR sequences were removed and reads were trimmed to the CDR3 region, keeping CDR3s of at least 7 amino acids. Antigen-specific clonotypes were identified with the MANAFEST web app by comparing expansion in peptide wells against reference cultures. For clones to be considered positive, expansion at FDR<0.05 versus reference and all other wells, an odds ratio above 5, and a frequency above 0.1% in two replicate wells were required. A clonotype was defined as cross-reactive if the clonotype was significantly expanded both in SARS-CoV-2 spike wells and in at least one common cold coronavirus spike condition. Levenshtein distance calculated with the stringdist R package was used to assess CDR3 similarity, and unrooted trees were constructed with ape in R 3.6.1. This is the immuneACCESS table as TCRdb keeps it, with only in-frame sequences that have V and J called. A part of the clones is gone; compared with another copy, unresolved V genes explain less than half, and the rest is unexplained. That table furnishes V, J and clone size, whereas the DNA furnished D and trimming. The sample includes about 50,000 clones, with 65% to 80% observed a single time. The top ten hold 3% of the sample.

The receptor's source is a human donor who received a COVID-19 vaccine. The rearrangement combines TRBV7-9 with TRBJ1-2, with no confidently assigned D gene. The sample was CD4+ T cells from PBMCs cultured without peptide, taken before COVID-19 vaccination. In nucleotides, the sequence is TGTGCCAGCAGCTTCGGCGCTGCAGCTAACTATGGCTACACCTTC. Its translation reads: CASSFGAAANYGYTF.